These T cell receptor beta chains were read from a single sample in a study of cytomegalovirus exposure and HLA in healthy donors. Data came from immunoSEQ multiplex PCR; TCRdb stores just in-frame clones and leaves some out. This sample has about 160,000 clones, with around four fifths found just once. The sequenced material came from PBMCs. All receptors derive from a woman aged 30 to 39 in good health and CMV-seronegative. The CDR3 runs from the conserved cysteine through the conserved F or W. Fields, in order: J gene, V gene, D gene, clone size, CDR3 protein, CDR3 DNA. D genes are given only for firm matches. Expanded clones get a size class; other rows say once, few or many, or leave the size out.

>TRBJ2-5|TRBV9|.|.
CASSVQAVQETQYF
TGTGCCAGCAGCGTGCAAGCGGTACAAGAGACCCAGTACTTC
>TRBJ1-1|TRBV9|.|.
CASSVGGGGTEAFF
TGTGCCAGCAGCGTAGGGGGTGGAGGCACTGAAGCTTTCTTT
>TRBJ1-3|TRBV4-1|.|.
CASSQGWGEHGNTIYF
TGCGCCAGCAGCCAAGGCTGGGGAGAACACGGAAACACCATATATTTT
>TRBJ2-2|TRBV7-9|TRBD2|.
CASSPGLAGKNTGELFF
TGTGCCAGCAGCCCAGGACTAGCGGGGAAGAACACCGGGGAGCTGTTTTTT
>TRBJ2-2|TRBV5-1|TRBD2|.
CASNRGLDIIGELFF
TGCGCCAGCAACCGGGGACTAGACATTATTGGGGAGCTGTTTTTT
>TRBJ1-1|TRBV2|.|.
CASSEFGGQPEAFF
TGTGCCAGCAGTGAGTTCGGGGGGCAACCTGAAGCTTTCTTT
>TRBJ1-5|TRBV10-3|.|.
CATAGGIGNQPQHF
TGTGCCACCGCCGGGGGGATAGGCAATCAGCCCCAGCATTTT
>TRBJ2-7|TRBV2|.|medium-sized
CASSVKYEQYF
TGTGCCAGCAGTGTAAAATACGAGCAGTACTTC
>TRBJ1-5|TRBV27|.|once
CASSFQVNSNQPQHF
TGTGCCAGCAGTTTCCAGGTCAATAGCAATCAGCCCCAGCATTTT
>TRBJ1-2|TRBV6-6|TRBD1|.
CASSYGQGNGGYTF
TGTGCCAGCAGTTACGGACAGGGGAATGGGGGCTACACCTTC
>TRBJ1-3|TRBV7-8|.|.
CASSLGASGLGNTIYF
TGTGCCAGCAGCTTAGGCGCCTCAGGGCTTGGAAACACCATATATTTT
>TRBJ1-1|TRBV18|.|.
CASSPTGSLFTEAFF
TGTGCCAGCTCACCAACAGGGAGTTTGTTCACTGAAGCTTTCTTT
>TRBJ2-5|TRBV7-9|.|.
CASSPPSWGEQETQYF
TGTGCCAGCAGCCCCCCTAGCTGGGGGGAACAAGAGACCCAGTACTTC
>TRBJ2-7|TRBV2|.|once
CASGVVQGLNEQYF
TGTGCCAGCGGGGTGGTACAGGGCCTAAACGAGCAGTACTTC
>TRBJ2-1|TRBV4-2|TRBD2|once
CASSQVTAGGYNEQFF
TGTGCCAGCAGCCAAGTGACAGCGGGGGGCTACAATGAGCAGTTCTTC
>TRBJ1-4|TRBV18|TRBD1|few
CASSPGQADNEKLFF
TGTGCCAGCTCACCCGGACAGGCGGATAATGAAAAACTGTTTTTT
>TRBJ2-7|TRBV5-5|TRBD1|.
CASSGGPTGADFSYEQYF
TGTGCCAGCAGCGGTGGACCGACAGGGGCAGACTTCTCCTACGAGCAGTACTTC
>TRBJ2-5|TRBV7-8|.|.
CASSFDLGPETQYF
TGTGCCAGCAGCTTCGACTTAGGCCCAGAGACCCAGTACTTC
>TRBJ2-5|TRBV6-6|TRBD1|.
CASSYLDRAQETQYF
TGTGCCAGCAGTTACTTGGACAGGGCTCAAGAGACCCAGTACTTC
>TRBJ1-2|TRBV6-5|.|.
CASSYHQDSTGKGYTF
TGTGCCAGCAGTTACCACCAAGATAGTACGGGAAAGGGCTACACCTTC
>TRBJ2-3|TRBV19|.|once
CASRKTPSLTDTQYF
TGTGCCAGTAGAAAGACTCCCTCCCTCACAGATACGCAGTATTTT
>TRBJ2-7|TRBV28|TRBD2|.
CASRPSGGIYEQYF
TGTGCCAGCAGACCCAGCGGGGGTATCTACGAGCAGTACTTC
>TRBJ2-1|TRBV5-1|TRBD1|.
CASSRGSGTGSVHEQFF
TGCGCCAGCAGCAGGGGTTCCGGGACAGGGTCGGTCCATGAGCAGTTCTTC
>TRBJ2-5|TRBV11-2|TRBD2|.
CASSLGSGGALETQYF
TGTGCCAGCAGCTTAGGTAGCGGGGGGGCCTTGGAGACCCAGTACTTC
>TRBJ2-2|TRBV13|TRBD2|.
CASSSGIGLAGPNTGELFF
TGTGCCAGCAGCTCCGGCATCGGGCTAGCGGGACCGAACACCGGGGAGCTGTTTTTT
>TRBJ2-5|TRBV2|.|.
CASSDGRLQETQYF
TGTGCCAGCAGTGATGGAAGACTCCAAGAGACCCAGTACTTC
>TRBJ1-2|TRBV7-2|TRBD1|.
CASSLASRAGGYGYTF
TGTGCCAGCAGCTTAGCGTCTCGAGCAGGGGGGTATGGCTACACCTTC
>TRBJ1-1|TRBV18|.|.
CASSPQTSTEAFF
TGTGCCAGCTCACCCCAGACTAGCACTGAAGCTTTCTTT
>TRBJ1-5|TRBV2|.|.
CASSEDTNQPQHF
TGTGCCAGCAGTGAAGACACCAATCAGCCCCAGCATTTT
>TRBJ1-1|TRBV2|TRBD1|.
CASRDRLNTEAFF
TGTGCCAGCCGGGACAGACTGAACACTGAAGCTTTCTTT
>TRBJ1-6|TRBV30|TRBD1|once
CAWSPGQGNSPLHF
TGTGCCTGGAGTCCGGGACAGGGAAACTCACCCCTCCACTTT
>TRBJ1-1|TRBV11-2|TRBD1|.
CASSLGFTTGENTEAFF
TGTGCCAGCAGCTTAGGCTTTACGACAGGGGAGAACACTGAAGCTTTCTTT
>TRBJ2-5|TRBV2|TRBD2|.
CASGAGGKETQYF
TGTGCCAGCGGGGCGGGGGGGAAAGAGACCCAGTACTTC
>TRBJ1-1|TRBV30|.|.
CAWSPRDTEAFF
TGTGCCTGGTCCCCCAGGGACACTGAGGCTTTCTTT
>TRBJ1-2|TRBV7-8|.|.
CASSLGGATGTNYGYTF
TGTGCCAGCAGCTTAGGGGGCGCGACAGGAACAAACTATGGCTACACCTTC
>TRBJ2-1|TRBV20-1|.|.
CSAISADEQFF
TGCAGTGCTATTAGCGCCGATGAGCAGTTCTTC
>TRBJ1-6|TRBV18|.|.
CASSPSGKPLHF
TGTGCCAGCTCACCCTCCGGGAAACCCCTCCACTTT
>TRBJ1-5|TRBV2|.|.
CASSEGLIQLQGQPQHF
TGTGCCAGCAGTGAGGGTTTAATACAGTTGCAGGGTCAGCCCCAGCATTTT
>TRBJ2-7|TRBV18|TRBD1|.
CASSPTGGNEQYF
TGTGCCAGCTCACCCACAGGGGGAAACGAGCAGTACTTC
>TRBJ1-4|TRBV13|TRBD1|.
CASSLRAFDRAGEKLFF
TGTGCCAGCAGCTTAAGGGCCTTCGACAGGGCGGGTGAAAAACTGTTTTTT
>TRBJ1-2|TRBV2|TRBD1|few
CASRARQGVYGYTF
TGTGCCAGCAGAGCAAGACAGGGCGTCTATGGCTACACCTTC
>TRBJ1-2|TRBV5-1|.|few
CASSSQGQVYGYTF
TGCGCCAGCAGCTCCCAGGGACAAGTCTATGGCTACACCTTC
>TRBJ1-5|TRBV5-1|.|.
CASSLGSGVGQPQHF
TGCGCCAGCAGCTTGGGATCGGGGGTAGGTCAGCCCCAGCATTTT
>TRBJ2-2|TRBV9|.|.
CASSATVGRNTGELFF
TGTGCCAGCAGCGCGACAGTGGGCCGTAACACCGGGGAGCTGTTTTTT
>TRBJ2-1|TRBV18|.|.
CASSPTLGEQFF
TGTGCCAGCTCACCTACCCTCGGTGAGCAGTTCTTC
>TRBJ1-4|TRBV30|.|.
CAWSLGQRHGLNEKLFF
TGTGCCTGGAGTCTAGGACAGCGGCACGGACTTAATGAAAAACTGTTTTTT
>TRBJ1-2|TRBV5-4|.|.
CASFTGGNYGYTF
TGTGCCAGCTTCACGGGGGGGAACTATGGCTACACCTTC
>TRBJ1-6|TRBV2|.|.
CASRLTNSPLHF
TGTGCCAGCAGATTGACAAATTCACCCCTCCACTTT
>TRBJ1-1|TRBV7-6|TRBD1|.
CASSLLQGMDTEAFF
TGTGCCAGCAGCTTGTTACAGGGGATGGACACTGAAGCTTTCTTT
>TRBJ2-7|TRBV2|.|.
CASRGKGSYEQYF
TGTGCCAGCAGGGGCAAGGGGTCCTACGAGCAGTACTTC
>TRBJ1-2|TRBV7-9|TRBD1|.
CASSLGQGAYGYTF
TGTGCCAGCAGCTTAGGTCAGGGGGCGTATGGCTACACCTTC
>TRBJ1-4|TRBV5-4|.|.
CASSLTGQHEKLFF
TGTGCCAGCAGCTTGACAGGGCAGCACGAAAAACTGTTTTTT